The rows below give T cell receptor beta chains drawn from one sample of a study of cytomegalovirus exposure and HLA in healthy donors. Using immunoSEQ multiplex PCR, the repertoire was profiled, and TCRdb retains in-frame clones only, with some absent. The table shows more than 90,000 clones, with around 80% occurring only once. Sequenced: PBMCs. The origin of the receptors is a man aged 30 to 45 in good health and CMV-seropositive. The CDR3 runs from the conserved cysteine through the conserved F or W. D genes are given only for firm matches. Some rows mark clone size as missing; the rest say once, few, many or name a class of expanded clone.

TRBJ1-1 | TRBD1 | few | TRBV19 | CASSPQGLGGTEAFF | TGTGCCAGTAGTCCACAGGGGCTGGGGGGCACTGAAGCTTTCTTT
TRBJ2-3 | TRBD2 | . | TRBV6-1 | CASSAGLAGGTDTQYF | TGTGCCAGCAGTGCGGGACTAGCGGGGGGTACAGATACGCAGTATTTT
TRBJ2-1 | . | . | TRBV4-1 | CASSQDIERTYNEQFF | TGCGCCAGCAGCCAAGATATTGAGCGGACCTACAATGAGCAGTTCTTC
TRBJ1-6 | . | . | TRBV2 | CASSEALRQNGSPLHF | TGTGCCAGCAGTGAAGCGCTTAGACAGAATGGTTCACCCCTCCACTTT
TRBJ2-1 | TRBD1 | . | TRBV6-5 | CASTPRGQAYNEQFF | TGCGCCAGCACCCCCAGGGGGCAGGCCTACAATGAGCAGTTCTTC
TRBJ2-6 | TRBD1 | once | TRBV5-1 | CASSSGQGYSGANVLTF | TGCGCCAGCAGCTCGGGACAGGGCTACTCTGGGGCCAACGTCCTGACTTTC
TRBJ2-3 | TRBD2 | . | TRBV19 | CASRLGLAGEDTQYF | TGTGCCAGTAGACTAGGACTAGCGGGAGAAGATACGCAGTATTTT
TRBJ1-3 | . | . | TRBV10-3 | CAISETSNTIYF | TGTGCCATCAGCGAGACTTCAAACACCATATATTTT
TRBJ2-1 | TRBD2 | . | TRBV19 | CASSVHLAGNEQFF | TGTGCCAGTAGTGTCCATTTAGCGGGGAATGAGCAGTTCTTC
TRBJ2-1 | . | few | TRBV4-2 | CASSQDEREAYNEQFF | TGTGCCAGCAGCCAAGATGAGAGGGAAGCGTACAATGAGCAGTTCTTC
TRBJ2-1 | TRBD2 | once | TRBV29-1 | CSAGAGTSISYNEQFF | TGCAGCGCCGGGGCCGGGACTAGCATCTCCTACAATGAGCAGTTCTTC
TRBJ2-5 | . | few | TRBV7-7 | CASSSGPQGYQETQYF | TGTGCCAGCAGCTCCGGACCACAGGGCTACCAAGAGACCCAGTACTTC
TRBJ2-5 | . | . | TRBV7-9 | CASSFRLVQYF | TGTGCCAGCAGCTTCCGACTGGTCCAGTACTTC
TRBJ2-3 | . | . | TRBV10-1 | CASSDLPGVTDTQYF | TGCGCCAGCAGTGACCTTCCAGGGGTTACAGATACGCAGTATTTT
TRBJ2-1 | TRBD2 | . | TRBV7-2 | CASSLSGSNSNEQFF | TGTGCCAGCAGCTTAAGCGGGAGTAATTCAAATGAGCAGTTCTTC
TRBJ2-5 | TRBD2 | . | TRBV29-1 | CSAPTGGGETQYF | TGCAGCGCCCCAACCGGCGGGGGAGAGACCCAGTACTTC
TRBJ1-2 | . | . | TRBV6-5 | CASRRDPGYGYTF | TGTGCCAGCAGAAGAGATCCAGGTTATGGCTACACCTTC
TRBJ1-5 | . | . | TRBV5-1 | CASSLQGYQPQHF | TGCGCCAGCAGCTTGCAGGGGTATCAGCCCCAGCATTTT
TRBJ2-7 | . | . | TRBV15 | CATSRDASTSYEQYF | TGTGCCACCAGCAGAGATGCGTCTACGTCCTACGAGCAGTACTTC
TRBJ2-7 | . | . | TRBV7-9 | CASSRRVHEQYF | TGTGCCAGCAGCCGACGGGTCCACGAGCAGTACTTC
TRBJ1-4 | . | . | TRBV6-1 | CASSDRQENEKLFF | TGTGCCAGCAGTGATCGTCAGGAAAATGAAAAACTGTTTTTT
TRBJ2-2 | . | . | TRBV5-1 | CASRKQENTGELFF | TGCGCCAGCAGAAAACAGGAGAACACCGGGGAGCTGTTTTTT
TRBJ2-1 | TRBD1 | . | TRBV11-3 | CASSPRQGNLWNEQFF | TGTGCCAGCAGCCCACGACAGGGGAATTTATGGAATGAGCAGTTCTTC
TRBJ1-5 | . | . | TRBV30 | CAWSADNNQPQHF | TGTGCCTGGAGTGCAGATAACAATCAGCCCCAGCATTTT
TRBJ2-7 | . | . | TRBV5-1 | CACSLDPQGHHEQYF | TGCGCCTGCAGCTTGGATCCACAGGGTCACCACGAGCAGTACTTC
TRBJ2-3 | . | . | TRBV11-2 | CASSSGWRRTDTQYF | TGTGCCAGCAGCTCCGGTTGGAGAAGGACAGATACGCAGTATTTT
TRBJ1-5 | TRBD1 | . | TRBV7-6 | CASSLQGGHSQPQHF | TGTGCCAGCAGCTTACAGGGGGGTCATAGTCAGCCCCAGCATTTT
TRBJ1-4 | TRBD1 | . | TRBV29-1 | CSVAGTGGGEKLFF | TGCAGCGTTGCCGGGACAGGAGGAGGGGAAAAACTGTTTTTT
TRBJ2-2 | TRBD1 | . | TRBV6-1 | CASMAQGATGELFF | TGTGCCAGCATGGCCCAGGGGGCCACCGGGGAGCTGTTTTTT
TRBJ2-3 | TRBD2 | once | TRBV5-4 | CASSPTGRGRAQADTQYF | TGTGCCAGCAGCCCGACGGGGCGCGGGAGGGCCCAGGCAGATACGCAGTATTTT
TRBJ2-7 | . | once | TRBV2 | CASGGFDEQYF | TGTGCCAGCGGGGGCTTCGACGAGCAGTACTTC
TRBJ2-6 | TRBD1 | . | TRBV19 | CASGLGTGISGANVLTF | TGTGCCAGTGGACTCGGGACAGGTATTTCTGGGGCCAACGTCCTGACTTTC
TRBJ1-4 | TRBD1 | . | TRBV6-5 | CASSPRDREEKLFF | TGTGCCAGCAGTCCTCGGGACAGGGAGGAAAAACTGTTTTTT
TRBJ1-4 | . | once | TRBV19 | CASSIHTLGSEKLFF | TGTGCCAGTAGTATACACACTCTCGGGAGTGAAAAACTGTTTTTT
TRBJ2-7 | . | . | TRBV11-2 | CASSLSDGGLGQYF | TGTGCCAGCAGCTTGTCGGACGGGGGTTTGGGGCAGTACTTC
TRBJ2-7 | TRBD1 | . | TRBV10-1 | CASSETGTGFHEQYF | TGCGCCAGCAGTGAAACCGGGACAGGGTTTCACGAGCAGTACTTC
TRBJ2-2 | . | . | TRBV6-5 | CASSRTYPAGELFF | TGTGCCAGCAGCAGGACATATCCCGCCGGGGAGCTGTTTTTT
TRBJ2-5 | TRBD2 | . | TRBV9 | CASSVGTSEQETQYF | TGTGCCAGCAGCGTAGGGACTAGCGAACAAGAGACCCAGTACTTC
TRBJ2-3 | . | . | TRBV6-1 | CASSEVPPPGGLSDTQYF | TGTGCCAGCAGTGAAGTTCCTCCTCCCGGGGGTCTCAGCGATACGCAGTATTTT
TRBJ1-3 | . | . | TRBV6-5 | CASSYSSRGSGNTIYF | TGTGCCAGCAGTTACTCGAGCAGGGGATCTGGAAACACCATATATTTT
TRBJ1-3 | . | . | TRBV5-1 | CASSLDGGQGNTIYF | TGCGCCAGCAGCTTGGACGGGGGGCAGGGAAACACCATATATTTT
TRBJ2-6 | . | . | TRBV12-5 | CASGLRRELYSGANVLTF | TGTGCTAGTGGTTTGAGGCGGGAACTGTACTCTGGGGCCAACGTCCTGACTTTC
TRBJ1-2 | . | . | TRBV5-5 | CASSSWRGHYYGYTF | TGTGCCAGCAGCTCCTGGAGAGGCCATTACTATGGCTACACCTTC
TRBJ2-1 | . | . | TRBV20-1 | CSAQRQRQFF | TGCAGTGCGCAACGACAAAGGCAGTTCTTC
TRBJ1-4 | . | . | TRBV7-2 | CASSPRAIDEKLFF | TGTGCCAGCAGCCCGAGGGCCATTGATGAAAAACTGTTTTTT
TRBJ2-2 | . | . | TRBV13 | CASSFRSGELFF | TGTGCCAGCAGCTTTCGTAGCGGGGAGCTGTTTTTT
TRBJ1-6 | . | . | TRBV5-4 | CASRDPTSYNSPLHF | TGTGCCTCCCGGGATCCTACCTCCTATAATTCACCCCTCCACTTT
TRBJ1-1 | . | . | TRBV11-3 | CASSLDLAGVANTEAFF | TGTGCCAGCAGCTTAGATCTAGCCGGGGTGGCGAACACTGAAGCTTTCTTT
TRBJ1-1 | TRBD1 | . | TRBV5-4 | CASSPDRVWTEAFF | TGTGCCAGCAGCCCTGACAGGGTATGGACTGAAGCTTTCTTT
TRBJ1-1 | TRBD1 | . | TRBV5-4 | CASSPGQGTEAFF | TGTGCCAGCAGCCCCGGACAGGGGACTGAAGCTTTCTTT
TRBJ1-1 | . | . | TRBV5-8 | CASSLIGGARTEAFF | TGTGCCAGCAGCTTGATCGGAGGGGCGAGGACTGAAGCTTTCTTT